This T cell receptor (beta chain) was documented in a study of immune cell composition in non-small cell lung cancer. Looking at the study overall: Histologic subtype was mainly adenocarcinoma or squamous cell carcinoma.

Here immunoSEQ multiplex PCR was the method, and the copy in TCRdb shows in-frame clones only, minus some. This sample yields about 14,000 clones, of which approximately 84% are seen a single time; roughly 11% belongs to the top ten. The CDR3 has 18 amino acids. V was pared by 4 bases and J by 6 bases, with 26 bases between. Germline V CDR1 and CDR2: SGDLS, YYNGEE. The TCR originated in a human donor with non-small cell lung cancer. The gene calls are TRBV9 and TRBJ2-1, with D possibly TRBD2 on 7 matching bases. Material for sequencing was lung tumor tissue. CDR3 region: CASSPVGGVKTKSNEQFF. DNA of the CDR3: TGTGCCAGCAGCCCAGTAGGGGGGGTGAAAACAAAAAGCAATGAGCAGTTCTTC.